The source of this TCR beta chain is a study of shared T cell receptors in the human thymus. Profiled with immunoSEQ multiplex PCR; TCRdb holds only in-frame clones, not every one. The sample yields 600,000 to 900,000 clones, 80% to 90% seen once. CDR3 length: 17 amino acids. The germline V gene encodes CDR1 MDHEN and CDR2 SYDVKM. Germline trimming cut 1 base from V and 0 bases from J; bases unmatched to any gene: 6. These data were also filed under a second study, of human thymus T cells. In that study: Donation was from healthy Finnish infants who were having corrective surgery that addressed congenital heart defects. Thymus specimens were resections from corrective heart surgery.

The clonotype was recovered from a girl less than two years old with a congenital heart defect. The rearrangement links TRBV28 to TRBJ2-1; TRBD2 agrees at 7 bases. Source material: thymocytes. DNA for the CDR3: TGTGCCAGCAGTTTATTGGGAGGGGAGGGCTCCTACAATGAGCAGTTCTTC. Residues: CASSLLGGEGSYNEQFF.